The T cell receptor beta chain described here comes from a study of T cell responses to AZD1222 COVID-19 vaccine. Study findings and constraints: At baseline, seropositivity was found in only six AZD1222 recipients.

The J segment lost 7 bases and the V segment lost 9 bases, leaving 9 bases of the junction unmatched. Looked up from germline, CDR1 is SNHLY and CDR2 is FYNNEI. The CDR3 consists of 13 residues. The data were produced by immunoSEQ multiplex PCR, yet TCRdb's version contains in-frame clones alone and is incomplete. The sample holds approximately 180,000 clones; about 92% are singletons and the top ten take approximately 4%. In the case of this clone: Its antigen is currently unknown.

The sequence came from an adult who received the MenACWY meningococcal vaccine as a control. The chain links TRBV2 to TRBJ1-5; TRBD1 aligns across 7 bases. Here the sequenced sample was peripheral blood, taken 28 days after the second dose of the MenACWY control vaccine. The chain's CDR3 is CASEQGVRQPQHF. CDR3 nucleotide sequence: TGTGCCAGTGAGCAGGGGGTAAGGCAGCCCCAGCATTTT.